This T cell receptor (beta chain) was profiled in a study of long-term antiretroviral therapy in people with HIV. They ran version v3.0 of the immunoSEQ assay at survey level. The data were produced by immunoSEQ multiplex PCR, yet TCRdb's version contains in-frame clones alone and is incomplete. The data contain 30,000 to 35,000 clones, roughly four fifths of them singletons. Germline V CDR1 and CDR2: SNHLY, FYNNEI. The V gene lost 10 bases and the J gene lost 4 bases, with 34 bases spanning the gap. This CDR3 comprises 19 residues. The sequenced sample was unsorted PBMCs, obtained 0.4 years before starting antiretroviral therapy. This receptor was identified in a man aged 18 to 29 with HIV. The genes are TRBV2 and TRBJ1-2, with TRBD1 as a possible D gene (6 bases). For the CDR3, the DNA is TGTGCCACTATAGCTGTAGGACAGTTGATGATACAGGCCCCCTATGGCTACACCTTC. It translates to CATIAVGQLMIQAPYGYTF.